This TCR beta chain derives from a study of tumor-infiltrating lymphocytes in primary liver carcinoma. Comments on this clonotype: Its antigen is unidentified.

Points from the study as a whole: Only about 7.5-24% of top clones spanned all five tumor regions.

Investigators took RNA and DNA out together from 20-30 mg of unsorted bulk tissue. Every tumor sample analyzed contained over 85% viable tumor cells. Total RNA (around 0.45 ug) served as template for TCR beta cDNA synthesis primed by a constant-region primer. Generation of the TCR beta libraries relied on three nested multiplex PCR rounds using slightly modified ARM-PCR. Running 9 to 11 cycles apiece, the first two PCR rounds relied on TRBV1-TRBV30 forward primers together with a C-beta reverse primer. TCRdb re-derived calls from the multiplex PCR reads in MiXCR, one entry per CDR3 protein. The sample includes roughly 120,000 distinct CDR3 sequences, around 62% seen only once; the top ten take around 9%. V shed 3 bases and J shed 3 bases, with 15 bases lying between them. The length of the CDR3 is 16 residues. CDR1 and CDR2 from the germline V gene are SGHRS and YFSETQ.

The source of this sequence is a woman aged 55-75 years with primary liver carcinoma and hepatitis B virus infection. This sequence joins TRBV5-1 and TRBJ2-2; D may correspond to TRBD1 or TRBD2 (5 bases each). Sequencing was done on a sample of liver tumor tissue from sampling region 1. Subset denoted: tumor region T1, superior pole. CDR3 sequence reads: CASSWPEGPDTGELFF. The CDR3 coding sequence is TGCGCCAGCAGCTGGCCTGAGGGGCCGGACACCGGGGAGCTGTTTTTT.